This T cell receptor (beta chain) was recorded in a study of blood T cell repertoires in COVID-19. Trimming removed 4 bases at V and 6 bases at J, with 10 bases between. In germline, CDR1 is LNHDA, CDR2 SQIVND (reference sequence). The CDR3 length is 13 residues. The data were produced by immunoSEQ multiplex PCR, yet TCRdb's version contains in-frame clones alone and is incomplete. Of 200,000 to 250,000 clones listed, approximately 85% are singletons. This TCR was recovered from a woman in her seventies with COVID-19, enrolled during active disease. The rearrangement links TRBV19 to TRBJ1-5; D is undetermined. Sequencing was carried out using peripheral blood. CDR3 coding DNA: TGTGCCAGTAGTACAACGAGCGTTCAGCCCCAGCATTTT. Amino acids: CASSTTSVQPQHF.